The present T cell receptor beta chain was sequenced within a study of CD4 T cells in relation to SARS-CoV-2 and coronaviruses. Study-wide background: Controls used an HIV-1 Nef peptide pool or no peptide. Shared crossreactive spike epitopes were mapped to their HLA restriction.

As concerns this clone: Its antigen is unknown.

Before the COVID-19 pandemic, during about 2011-2019, CD4+ T cells were taken from unexposed donors. Isolation of CD4+ T cells took place after roughly nine days in culture. Cells permitting, SARS-CoV-2 S/N and four cold-coronavirus spikes were tested on unexposed-donor CD4+ T cells. Approximately 2 million PBMCs per well were cultured with 7.5 to 10 IU/ml IL-2. J was trimmed by 0 bases and V by 5 bases; bases with no gene match: 3. The CDR3 loop spans 15 amino acids. CDR1 and CDR2 (germline): SGHNT, YENEEA. Method: immunoSEQ multiplex PCR; TCRdb's copy keeps in-frame clones and lacks some. The repertoire holds 21,000 or so clones, with around 75% as singletons.

This clonotype originated in a human donor in good health. V gene TRBV11-3 combines with J gene TRBJ2-1; 8 bases fit TRBD2. What was sequenced was CD4+ T cells from PBMCs, cultured in vitro. The CDR3 coding sequence is TGTGCCAGCAGCAAGAGCGGGAGCTCCTACAATGAGCAGTTCTTC. Its translation is CASSKSGSSYNEQFF.